The 28 T cell receptor beta chains presented below share a single source sample, sequenced in a study of T cell changes during pregnancy in multiple sclerosis (dated by TCRdb to about 2019). Library construction relied on the immunoSEQ multiplex PCR assay. The table was pulled from immuneACCESS by TCRdb, which kept in-frame rearrangements only. Such tables lose some clones; where checked, under half of the loss comes from unresolved V genes, and the rest has no known cause. The sample has some 140,000 clones on record, around 97% of them singletons. The ten top clones hold approximately 0.45% of the sample. The material was peripheral blood, obtained after pregnancy. The receptors were gathered from a female donor with multiple sclerosis, enrolled in a pregnancy study.

The chain has TRBV19 and TRBJ1-1; D call uncertain. CDR3 length equals 10 residues. Trimming took 8 bases from V and 9 from J, leaving 10 bases between them. The germline CDR1 and CDR2 sequences are LNHDA and SQIVND (reference sequence). The DNA for the CDR3 is TGTGCCAGTTCTGCCGCGCAAGCTTTCTTT. This codes for CASSAAQAFF.

The rearrangement joins TRBV19 to TRBJ2-5; TRBD2 matches 13 bases. V lost 4 bases and J lost 4; bases outside the gene matches: 3. The CDR3 has 15 residues. Per the germline V gene, CDR1 is LNHDA and CDR2 is SQIVND (reference sequence). CDR3 amino acids: CASSKGLAGSETQYF. DNA of the CDR3: TGTGCCAGTAGTAAGGGACTAGCGGGATCAGAGACCCAGTACTTC.

The chain recombines TRBV5-8 with TRBJ1-1; TRBD1 is a possible D gene (5 bases). The germline V and J ends were trimmed by 2 bases and 3 bases, with 17 bases remaining between them. Germline-derived CDR1 and CDR2 are SGHTS and YDEGEE. The CDR3 is 16 amino acids. CDR3 region: CASSFAGWWGDTEAFF. CDR3 nucleotide sequence: TGTGCCAGCAGCTTCGCGGGATGGTGGGGGGACACTGAAGCTTTCTTT.

The chain recombines TRBV28 with TRBJ1-5, with a tentative D call TRBD1 (6 bases). CDR1 is MDHEN and CDR2 is SYDVKM in the germline V gene. The CDR3 has 18 amino acids. The ends were cut back, 0 bases at V and 4 bases at J, with 19 bases in the middle. For the CDR3, the DNA is TGTGCCAGCAGTTTATGGGCTCTCTGGGGGCGAGGGAATCAGCCCCAGCATTTT. Its protein is CASSLWALWGRGNQPQHF.

This clone was detected only once. This chain links TRBV11-3 with TRBJ2-1, with 11 nucleotides matching TRBD1. Germline CDR1 is SGHNT and CDR2 is YENEEA. Trimming took 3 bases from V and 8 from J; bases not matched to a gene: 9. CDR3 length equals 16 residues. The CDR3 reads CASSLGLGTGGHEQFF. CDR3 nucleotides: TGTGCCAGCAGCTTGGGGCTCGGGACAGGGGGTCATGAGCAGTTCTTC.

V gene TRBV4-1 combines with J gene TRBJ2-3, with 12 bases aligning to TRBD2. Germline V gene sequence: CDR1 MGHRA, CDR2 YSYEKL. V was pared by 3 bases and J by 6 bases, with 10 bases of the junction left unmatched. The CDR3 is made up of 17 amino acids. The CDR3 protein is CASSHATSGSSRDTQYF. The CDR3 DNA follows: TGCGCCAGCAGCCATGCGACTAGCGGGAGCTCGAGGGATACGCAGTATTTT.

The V call is TRBV6-1, the J call TRBJ2-5; D remains unclear. This CDR3 comprises 13 residues. Trimming pared 1 base from V and 6 bases from J, leaving 9 bases between. The germline V gene has CDR1 MNHNS and CDR2 SASEGT. The CDR3 DNA sequence: TGTGCCAGCAGTGAAGGAGAGCTGAAGACCCAGTACTTC. Protein sequence: CASSEGELKTQYF.

The genes are TRBV2 and TRBJ2-2; 11 bases are a match to TRBD1. Germline CDR1 SNHLY, CDR2 FYNNEI. This CDR3 region has 15 residues. The V segment lost 7 bases and the J segment 7 bases; nucleotides outside the gene matches: 8. CDR3: CASTGQGADVGELFF. DNA of the CDR3: TGTGCCAGCACTGGACAGGGGGCTGATGTCGGGGAGCTGTTTTTT.

The rearrangement uses TRBV9 and TRBJ2-7; tentative D call: TRBD1 (6 bases). CDR1 SGDLS and CDR2 YYNGEE come from the germline V gene. This CDR3 region has 16 residues. Trimming removed 0 bases at V and 3 bases at J, with 16 bases between. This CDR3 is CASSVGTGTMGYEQYF. The CDR3 region has the DNA TGTGCCAGCAGCGTAGGAACCGGGACAATGGGCTACGAGCAGTACTTC.

The V and J genes are TRBV13 and TRBJ2-7; D perhaps matches TRBD2 (6 bases). Germline CDR1 reads PRHDT; CDR2 reads FYEKMQ (reference sequence). The V end lost 3 bases, the J end lost 5 bases, and 17 bases lay between the germline ends. The CDR3 is made up of 15 amino acids. The CDR3: CASSFGGIAGHEQYF. The DNA of the CDR3 is TGTGCCAGCAGCTTCGGGGGTATTGCCGGCCACGAGCAGTACTTC. Based on the CDR3 plus reference TRBV13 and TRBJ2-7, the full variable domain is AAGVIQSPRHLIKEKRETATLKCYPIPRHDTVYWYQQGPGQDPQFLISFYEKMQSDKGSIPDRFSAQQFSDYHSELNMSSLELGDSALYFCASSFGGIAGHEQYFGPGTRLTVT.

The genes are TRBV6-1 and TRBJ2-7, with 7 bases fitting TRBD1. CDR3 length: 13 amino acids. Looked up from germline, CDR1 is MNHNS and CDR2 is SASEGT. V trimming: 7 bases; J trimming: 2 bases; junction bases outside the gene matches: 5. CDR3 coding DNA: TGTGCCAGCACACAGGGGCTAACCTACGAGCAGTACTTC. Translation: CASTQGLTYEQYF.

V usage is TRBV5-4 and J usage is TRBJ1-2, with TRBD1 matching over 9 bases. The trim removed 0 bases at V and 4 bases at J, leaving 7 bases unmatched. This CDR3 spans 16 amino acids. Germline V gene data show CDR1 as SGHNT and CDR2 as YYREEE (reference sequence). The CDR3 sequence: CASSLGSGTGPYGYTF. In nucleotides, the CDR3 is TGTGCCAGCAGCTTGGGGAGCGGGACAGGGCCCTATGGCTACACCTTC.

The chain has TRBV5-1 and TRBJ2-6; D is uncertain. CDR3 length equals 17 residues. Germline V lookup: CDR1 SGHRS, CDR2 YFSETQ. The V end lost 4 bases, the J end lost 2 bases, and 16 bases lay between the germline ends. CDR3 protein: CASSTSAGFTGANVLTF. CDR3 bases: TGCGCCAGCAGCACCAGCGCCGGGTTCACTGGGGCCAACGTCCTGACTTTC.

The chain joins TRBV4-3 to TRBJ1-2; 10 nucleotides line up with TRBD1. This CDR3 contains 15 residues. V shed 8 bases and J 5 bases; nucleotides not matched to a gene: 11. Germline CDR1 is LGHNA and CDR2 is YSLEER. CDR3 coding DNA: TGCGCCAGCGGGACAGGGGAAACAACACCGTATGGCTACACCTTC. Translation: CASGTGETTPYGYTF.

J is TRBJ2-5 and V is TRBV2, with TRBD2 matching 11 bases. The J segment lost 5 bases and the V segment lost 5 bases, leaving 7 bases of the junction unmatched. The CDR3 spans 15 residues. CDR1 is SNHLY and CDR2 is FYNNEI in the germline V gene. CDR3 sequence: CASSPSGRPGETQYF. The DNA of the CDR3 is TGTGCCAGCAGTCCTAGCGGGAGGCCAGGGGAGACCCAGTACTTC.

The chain joins TRBV29-1 to TRBJ2-1; TRBD2 matches 7 bases. With 6 bases clipped from V and 2 bases from J, the junction kept 10 bases outside the gene matches. CDR3 size: 15 residues. Per germline, CDR1 SQVTM and CDR2 ANQGSEA. The CDR3 DNA reads as TGCAGCGTGGGGCATACTAGCGTTCCCTACAATGAGCAGTTCTTC. Protein sequence: CSVGHTSVPYNEQFF.

The rearrangement joins TRBV28 to TRBJ1-5, with 10 bases fitting TRBD1. Germline CDR1 reads MDHEN; CDR2 reads SYDVKM. V shed 3 bases, J shed 7 bases, and the junction held 6 bases outside the gene matches. The CDR3 sequence is 15 residues long. The CDR3 region is CASSLVGQGDQPQHF. CDR3 bases: TGTGCCAGCAGTTTGGTAGGACAGGGGGACCAGCCCCAGCATTTT.

The chain carries TRBV5-1 and TRBJ2-1; 9 nucleotides align to TRBD2. V was pared by 2 bases and J by 8 bases, with 5 bases of the junction left unmatched. Germline values: CDR1 SGHRS, CDR2 YFSETQ. This CDR3 region has 14 residues. For the CDR3, the DNA is TGCGCCAGCAGCTTAGGGACTAGCTTCGATGAGCAGTTCTTC. Protein product: CASSLGTSFDEQFF.

The rearrangement joins TRBV19 to TRBJ2-7; 8 bases align to TRBD1. CDR1 is LNHDA, CDR2 SQIVND, per germline (reference sequence). The CDR3 covers 15 residues. V was clipped by 6 bases and J by 3 bases; unmatched bases: 10. CDR3 DNA sequence: TGTGCCAGTAGCCCTCTGGACAGGGTGGGCTACGAGCAGTACTTC. It codes for CASSPLDRVGYEQYF. Combining the CDR3 with reference TRBV19 and TRBJ2-7 gives the whole variable domain DGGITQSPKYLFRKEGQNVTLSCEQNLNHDAMYWYRQDPGQGLRLIYYSQIVNDFQKGDIAEGYSVSREKKESFPLTVTSAQKNPTAFYLCASSPLDRVGYEQYFGPGTRLTVT.

The chain couples TRBV19 to TRBJ2-7; possibly TRBD2 for D (5 bases). The CDR3 is 16 amino acids. V lost 2 bases and J 4 bases, leaving 18 bases between the germline ends. Looked up from germline, CDR1 is LNHDA and CDR2 is SQIVND (reference sequence). The CDR3 region is CASSITARAGSYEQYF. The CDR3 region has the DNA TGTGCCAGTAGTATAACGGCACGGGCGGGTAGTTACGAGCAGTACTTC.

The V call is TRBV18, the J call TRBJ1-1; D might be TRBD1 (6 bases). In germline, CDR1 is KGHSH, CDR2 LQKENI. CDR3 length: 13 residues. Trimming took off 0 bases at V and 4 bases at J, with 6 bases between the two ends. In nucleotides, the CDR3 is TGTGCCAGCTCACCACCGGACAGCACTGAAGCTTTCTTT. Amino acids: CASSPPDSTEAFF.

This clone was observed a single time. The chain joins TRBV7-6 to TRBJ2-5; 9 bases are a match to TRBD1. The CDR3 has 14 residues. The ends lost 5 bases at V and 5 bases at J; junction bases unmatched: 6. CDR1 SGHVS and CDR2 FNYEAQ come from the germline V gene. The CDR3 sequence is CASSTRDREETQYF. DNA of the CDR3: TGTGCCAGCAGCACGCGGGACAGGGAGGAGACCCAGTACTTC.

The chain is built from TRBV7-9 and TRBJ1-5; the match to TRBD1 covers 11 bases. CDR3 length equals 15 residues. Trimming cost V 5 bases and J 7 bases; bases outside gene matches: 7. Germline V gives CDR1 SEHNR, CDR2 FQNEAQ (reference sequence). The CDR3 reads CASSPGQGAWQPQHF. The CDR3 DNA follows: TGTGCCAGCAGCCCAGGACAGGGGGCATGGCAGCCCCAGCATTTT.

The chain recombines TRBV19 with TRBJ2-7; the match to TRBD2 covers 8 bases. Germline V lookup: CDR1 LNHDA, CDR2 SQIVND (reference sequence). The length of the CDR3 is 16 residues. The ends lost 4 bases at V and 4 bases at J; junction bases unmatched: 12. CDR3: CASSRPTGLGGYEQYF. The CDR3, as DNA: TGTGCCAGTAGTAGGCCAACGGGACTAGGGGGATACGAGCAGTACTTC.

This clone has only one observation. V and J are TRBV4-2 and TRBJ2-7, with a possible D match to TRBD2 (6 bases). Germline CDR1 is LGHNA and CDR2 is YNFKEQ. Trimming cost V 0 bases and J 1 base, with 13 bases left between them. CDR3 length: 16 amino acids. The CDR3, as DNA: TGTGCCAGCAGCCAAGACCCCGGGACTGCTTCCTACGAGCAGTACTTC. Protein: CASSQDPGTASYEQYF.

This chain connects TRBV7-9 to TRBJ1-4; 7 bases fit TRBD1. The germline V gene has CDR1 SEHNR and CDR2 FQNEAQ (reference sequence). Unmatched junction bases numbered 11, after V lost 7 bases and J lost 9 bases. The CDR3 runs to 14 residues. DNA of the CDR3: TGTGCCAGCACGCAGGGGGAGGCTATGCAAAAACTGTTTTTT. Protein sequence: CASTQGEAMQKLFF.

The V and J genes are TRBV28 and TRBJ1-1; no firm D call. The CDR3 extends over 14 amino acids. The V gene's germline CDR1 is MDHEN and CDR2 SYDVKM. Trimming pared 3 bases from V and 2 bases from J, leaving 10 bases between. The CDR3 is CASSFTTANTEAFF. The CDR3 DNA sequence: TGTGCCAGCAGTTTTACCACAGCCAACACTGAAGCTTTCTTT.

This clone was picked up one time. The chain combines TRBV7-9 with TRBJ2-1, with TRBD2 matching 14 bases. CDR1 SEHNR and CDR2 FQNEAQ come from the germline V gene (reference sequence). Trimming took 4 bases from V and 4 from J; bases not matched to a gene: 6. The CDR3 covers 17 residues. CDR3 loop: CASSSGTSGSRYNEQFF. In DNA, the CDR3 is TGTGCCAGCAGCTCCGGGACTAGCGGGAGTCGGTACAATGAGCAGTTCTTC. The whole variable domain, remainder taken from reference TRBV7-9 and TRBJ2-1, is DTGVSQNPRHKITKRGQNVTFRCDPISEHNRLYWYRQTLGQGPEFLTYFQNEAQLEKSRLLSDRFSAERPKGSFSTLEIQRTEQGDSAMYLCASSSGTSGSRYNEQFFGPGTRLTVL.